This passage covers 18 T cell receptor beta chains from one sample sequenced in a study of CD8 T cells in Susac syndrome. The RNA, 0.5 to 1 ug, was put through reverse transcription using random hexamers. In TCRdb, the immunoSEQ multiplex PCR reads were re-called with MiXCR into one record per CDR3 protein. The sample lists 230,000 or so distinct CDR3 sequences; 95% were seen once. Sequenced material: CD4+ T cells from PBMCs. The receptors originated from a human donor with multiple sclerosis.

V usage is TRBV29-1 and J usage is TRBJ2-1, with D unclear. The CDR3 is 11 amino acids. Trimming removed 0 bases from V and 8 bases from J, with 5 bases in between. CDR1 SQVTM and CDR2 ANQGSEA come from the germline V gene. CDR3 protein: CSVEEKDEQFF. In nucleotides, the CDR3 is TGCAGCGTTGAAGAGAAGGATGAGCAGTTCTTC.

This sequence joins TRBV29-1 and TRBJ2-6, with D perhaps TRBD1 (5 bases). Trimming took 4 bases from V and 0 from J, leaving 10 bases between them. This CDR3 has 15 amino acids. CDR1 and CDR2 (germline): SQVTM, ANQGSEA. CDR3 protein: CSVVGRASGANVLTF. The CDR3 DNA is TGCAGCGTTGTAGGCAGGGCCTCTGGGGCCAACGTCCTGACTTTC.

The chain recombines TRBV11-2 with TRBJ2-1; no definite D call. CDR1 is SGHAT and CDR2 is FQNNGV in the germline V gene. Trimming removed 2 bases from V and 8 bases from J, with 13 bases in between. The CDR3 sequence is 14 residues long. The CDR3 bases are TGTGCCAGCAGCTTATCGAGAAAAAGGGATGAGCAGTTCTTC. This translates into CASSLSRKRDEQFF.

This chain connects TRBV11-2 to TRBJ2-3; D not certain. Between the trimmed V and J ends, which lost 4 bases and 5 bases, there was a span of 7 bases. There are 12 residues in the CDR3. The germline gives CDR1 SGHAT, CDR2 FQNNGV. DNA of the CDR3: TGTGCCAGCAGCTCCTATGTAGATACGCAGTATTTT. The encoded protein is CASSSYVDTQYF.

CDR3 bases: TGTGCCAGCAGCCTCGATGCAGGTTCCTATGGCTACACCTTC. Translation gives CASSLDAGSYGYTF. The chain combines TRBV9 with TRBJ1-2; unclear D gene. Per germline, CDR1 SGDLS and CDR2 YYNGEE. The CDR3 loop spans 14 amino acids. Trimming stripped 4 bases from V and 4 bases from J, with 14 bases between. Filled out from reference TRBV9 and TRBJ1-2, the complete variable domain reads DSGVTQTPKHLITATGQRVTLRCSPRSGDLSVYWYQQSLDQGLQFLIQYYNGEERAKGNILERFSAQQFPDLHSELNLSSLELGDSALYFCASSLDAGSYGYTFGSGTRLTVV.

As DNA, the CDR3 is TGTGCCAGCAGTCCTTGGACAGGGGACCAGCCCCAGCATTTT. Residues: CASSPWTGDQPQHF. This chain joins TRBV27 and TRBJ1-5, with TRBD1 identical over 9 bases. V shed 5 bases, J shed 7 bases, and the junction held 6 bases outside the gene matches. Germline lookup yields CDR1 MNHEY and CDR2 SMNVEV (reference sequence). The CDR3 consists of 14 residues.

This chain links TRBV3-1 with TRBJ1-1, with TRBD1 as a possible D gene (6 bases). Germline V CDR1 and CDR2: LGHDT, YNNKEL (reference sequence). The germline V and J ends were trimmed by 7 bases and 0 bases, with 12 bases remaining between them. The CDR3 has 14 residues. This CDR3 reads CASTKGEVNTEAFF. The CDR3 DNA is TGTGCCAGCACAAAGGGGGAGGTGAACACTGAAGCTTTCTTT.

This clonotype turned up a few times. The V gene is TRBV30, the J gene TRBJ2-7; weak D call: TRBD2 (6 bases). Deletions cut 5 bases from V and 0 bases from J, with 17 bases between. This CDR3 has 15 residues. CDR1 GTSNPN and CDR2 SVGIG come from the germline V gene (reference sequence). The DNA of the CDR3 is TGTGCCTGGGCGCTCGGGGGAAAGAGCTCCTACGAGCAGTACTTC. It yields the protein CAWALGGKSSYEQYF.

The chain links TRBV12-3 or TRBV12-4 to TRBJ1-1; 7 bases fit TRBD1. J lost 7 bases, V lost 6 bases, and 8 bases had no gene match. This CDR3 contains 13 residues. This chain's CDR3 is CASSTTGVGEAFF. CDR3 nucleotides: TGTGCCAGCAGCACAACAGGGGTTGGTGAAGCTTTCTTT.

This CDR3 reads CASSGGLARNYEQYF. DNA of the CDR3: TGTGCCAGTAGTGGGGGACTAGCGAGAAACTACGAGCAGTACTTC. The chain recombines TRBV19 with TRBJ2-7, with 10 bases lining up with TRBD2. The CDR3 spans 15 residues. Germline trimming cut 5 bases from V and 3 bases from J; bases unmatched to any gene: 7. CDR1 is LNHDA, CDR2 SQIVND, per germline (reference sequence). The whole variable domain, remainder taken from reference TRBV19 and TRBJ2-7, is DGGITQSPKYLFRKEGQNVTLSCEQNLNHDAMYWYRQDPGQGLRLIYYSQIVNDFQKGDIAEGYSVSREKKESFPLTVTSAQKNPTAFYLCASSGGLARNYEQYFGPGTRLTVT.

The J gene is TRBJ1-2, the V gene TRBV29-1, with unresolved D. V lost 8 bases and J lost 3, with 10 bases in between. CDR3 length: 11 amino acids. CDR1 and CDR2 from the germline V gene are SQVTM and ANQGSEA. The CDR3 nucleotides are TGCAGCCTGGACTCCGACTATGGCTACACCTTC. Protein: CSLDSDYGYTF.

V gene TRBV4-2 combines with J gene TRBJ2-4, with 8 bases fitting TRBD2. The CDR3 has 18 residues. In germline, CDR1 is LGHNA, CDR2 YNFKEQ. J lost 8 bases, V lost 3 bases, and 18 bases had no gene match. CDR3 in DNA: TGTGCCAGCAGCCATCGTATGCCTAGCGGGCGAGAGGAGGACATTCAGTACTTC. Residues: CASSHRMPSGREEDIQYF.

This clonotype was seen a single time. The chain uses TRBV12-3 or TRBV12-4 and TRBJ2-7, with D tentatively TRBD2 (5 bases). V lost 5 bases to trimming and J lost 5 bases, with 10 bases between them. This CDR3 contains 12 residues. The CDR3 loop is CASSASFDEQYF. The DNA of the CDR3 is TGTGCCAGCAGTGCTAGCTTTGACGAGCAGTACTTC.

This chain links TRBV3-1 with TRBJ1-1; no reliable D call. CDR3 length: 16 residues. V was pared by 4 bases and J by 0 bases, with 15 bases between. Germline CDR1 and CDR2: LGHDT and YNNKEL (reference sequence). CDR3: CASSPTAASLNTEAFF. CDR3 nucleotide sequence: TGTGCCAGCAGCCCCACCGCGGCGTCCCTGAACACTGAAGCTTTCTTT.

The chain has TRBV9 and TRBJ2-7; TRBD2 is a possible D gene (6 bases). V lost 4 bases and J lost 1, with 15 bases in between. CDR1 and CDR2 from the germline V gene are SGDLS and YYNGEE. CDR3 length: 15 residues. CDR3 loop: CASSSGLQWSYEQYF. DNA of the CDR3: TGTGCCAGCAGCTCCGGACTACAGTGGTCCTACGAGCAGTACTTC.

The chain couples TRBV30 to TRBJ1-5, with D maybe TRBD1 (5 bases). There are 14 residues in the CDR3. The germline gives CDR1 GTSNPN, CDR2 SVGIG (reference sequence). V was cut by 1 base and J by 0 bases, with 7 bases left in between. The CDR3, as DNA: TGTGCCTGGAGTGGAGGGGTTAGCAATCAGCCCCAGCATTTT. Translating it yields CAWSGGVSNQPQHF.

This sequence joins TRBV5-1 and TRBJ1-1; 10 bases fit TRBD1. Germline values: CDR1 SGHRS, CDR2 YFSETQ. The CDR3 length is 16 residues. Trimming at V came to 2 bases and at J to 4 bases, leaving 8 bases not matched to a gene. The DNA for the CDR3 is TGCGCCAGCAGCTTCCTCCTGGACAGGGGGGCCACTGAAGCTTTCTTT. Translated: CASSFLLDRGATEAFF.

The rearrangement joins TRBV29-1 to TRBJ2-7, with 8 bases aligning to TRBD2. Germline assignment: CDR1 SQVTM and CDR2 ANQGSEA. The V gene end was trimmed by 5 bases and the J gene end by 1 base; junction bases not matched to a gene: 4. The CDR3 consists of 13 residues. In nucleotides, the CDR3 is TGCAGCGTTAGAAGCGGGGGTTCCTACGAGCAGTACTTC. Translation: CSVRSGGSYEQYF.